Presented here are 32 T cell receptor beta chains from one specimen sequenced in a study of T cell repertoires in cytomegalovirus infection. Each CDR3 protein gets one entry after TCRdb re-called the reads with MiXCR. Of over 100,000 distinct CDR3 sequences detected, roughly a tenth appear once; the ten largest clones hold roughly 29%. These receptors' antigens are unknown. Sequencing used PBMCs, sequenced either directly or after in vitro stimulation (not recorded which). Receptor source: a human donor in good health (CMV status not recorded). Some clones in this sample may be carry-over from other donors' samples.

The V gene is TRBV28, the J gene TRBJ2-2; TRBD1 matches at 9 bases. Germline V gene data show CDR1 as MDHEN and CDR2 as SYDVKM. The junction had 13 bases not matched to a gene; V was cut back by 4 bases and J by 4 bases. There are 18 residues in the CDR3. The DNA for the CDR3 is TGTGCCAGCAGTTCTTTTCTCAGGACAGGGGCGACCACCGGGGAGCTGTTTTTT. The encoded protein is CASSSFLRTGATTGELFF.

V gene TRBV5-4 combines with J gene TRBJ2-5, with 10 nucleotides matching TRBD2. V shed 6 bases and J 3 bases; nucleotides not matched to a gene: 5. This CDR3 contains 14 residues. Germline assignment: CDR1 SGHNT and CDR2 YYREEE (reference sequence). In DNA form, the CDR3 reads TGTGCCAGCACCACCCTAGCGGGAGAAGAGACCCAGTACTTC. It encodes CASTTLAGEETQYF. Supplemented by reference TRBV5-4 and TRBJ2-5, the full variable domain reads ETGVTQSPTHLIKTRGQQVTLRCSSQSGHNTVSWYQQALGQGPQFIFQYYREEENGRGNFPPRFSGLQFPNYSSELNVNALELDDSALYLCASTTLAGEETQYFGPGTRLLVL.

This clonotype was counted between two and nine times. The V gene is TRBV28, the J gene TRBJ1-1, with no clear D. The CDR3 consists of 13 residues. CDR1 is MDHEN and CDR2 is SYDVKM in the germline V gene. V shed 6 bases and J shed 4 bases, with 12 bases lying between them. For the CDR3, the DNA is TGTGCCAGCAGCAGCACAAGGCGCACTGAAGCTTTCTTT. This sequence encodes CASSSTRRTEAFF.

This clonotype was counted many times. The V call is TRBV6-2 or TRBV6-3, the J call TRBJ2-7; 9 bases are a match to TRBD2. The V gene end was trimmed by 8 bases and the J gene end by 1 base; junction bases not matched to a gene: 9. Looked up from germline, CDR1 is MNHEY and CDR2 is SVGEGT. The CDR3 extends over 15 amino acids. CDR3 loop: CASQAVSGRSYEQYV. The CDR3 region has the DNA TGTGCCAGCCAGGCCGTTAGCGGGAGATCCTACGAGCAGTACGTC.

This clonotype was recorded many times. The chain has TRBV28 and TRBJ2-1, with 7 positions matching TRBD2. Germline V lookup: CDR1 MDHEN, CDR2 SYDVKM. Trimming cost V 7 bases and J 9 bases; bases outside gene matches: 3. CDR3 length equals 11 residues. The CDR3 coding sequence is TGTGCCAGCAATCCGGGGGGTGAGCAGTTCTTC. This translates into CASNPGGEQFF.

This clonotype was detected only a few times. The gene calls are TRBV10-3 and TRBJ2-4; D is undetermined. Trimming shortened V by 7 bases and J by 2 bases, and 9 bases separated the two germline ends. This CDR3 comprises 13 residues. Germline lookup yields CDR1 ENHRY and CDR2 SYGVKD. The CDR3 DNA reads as TGTGCCATCATGTCGGATACCAAAAACATTCAGTACTTC. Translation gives CAIMSDTKNIQYF.

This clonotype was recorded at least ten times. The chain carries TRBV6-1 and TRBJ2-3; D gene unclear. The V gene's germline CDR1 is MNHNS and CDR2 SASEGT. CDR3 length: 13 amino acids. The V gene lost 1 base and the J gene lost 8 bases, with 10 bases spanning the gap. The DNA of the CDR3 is TGTGCCAGCAGTGAAGGAACCAAAACTACGCAGTATTTT. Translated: CASSEGTKTTQYF.

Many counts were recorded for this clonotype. Here the CDR3 DNA reads TGTGCCAGCAGCTTAGTCTGGCAAGAGACCCAGTACTTC. Translating it yields CASSLVWQETQYF. This chain uses TRBV7-2 with TRBJ2-5; D is uncertain. Between the trimmed V and J ends, which lost 1 base and 2 bases, there was a span of 5 bases. CDR1 and CDR2 (germline): SGHTA, FQGNSA. There are 13 residues in the CDR3. The full variable domain, in which reference TRBV7-2 and TRBJ2-5 provide the parts outside the CDR3, is GAGVSQSPSNKVTEKGKDVELRCDPISGHTALYWYRQSLGQGLEFLIYFQGNSAPDKSGLPSDRFSAERTGGSVSTLTIQRTQQEDSAVYLCASSLVWQETQYFGPGTRLLVL.

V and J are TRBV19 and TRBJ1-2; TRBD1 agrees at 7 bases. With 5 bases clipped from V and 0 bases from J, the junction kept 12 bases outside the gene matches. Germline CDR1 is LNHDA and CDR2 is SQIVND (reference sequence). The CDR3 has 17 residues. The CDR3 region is CASSPDLGQRANYGYTF. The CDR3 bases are TGTGCCAGTAGTCCCGATCTGGGACAGAGAGCTAACTATGGCTACACCTTC.

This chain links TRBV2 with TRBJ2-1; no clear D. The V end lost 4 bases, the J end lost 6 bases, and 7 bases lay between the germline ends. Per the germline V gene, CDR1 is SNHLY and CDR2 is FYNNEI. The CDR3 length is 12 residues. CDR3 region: CASSVTGNEQFF. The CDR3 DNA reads TGTGCCAGCAGTGTTACGGGCAATGAGCAGTTCTTC. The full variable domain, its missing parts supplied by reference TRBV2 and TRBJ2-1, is EPEVTQTPSHQVTQMGQEVILRCVPISNHLYFYWYRQILGQKVEFLVSFYNNEISEKSEIFDDQFSVERPDGSNFTLKIRSTKLEDSAMYFCASSVTGNEQFFGPGTRLTVL.

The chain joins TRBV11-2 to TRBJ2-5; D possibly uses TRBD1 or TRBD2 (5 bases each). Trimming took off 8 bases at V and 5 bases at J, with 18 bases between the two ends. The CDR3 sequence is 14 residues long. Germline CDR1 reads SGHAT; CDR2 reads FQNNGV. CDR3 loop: CASEASGWGETQYF. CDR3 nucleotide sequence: TGTGCCAGCGAGGCGTCGGGTTGGGGGGAGACCCAGTACTTC. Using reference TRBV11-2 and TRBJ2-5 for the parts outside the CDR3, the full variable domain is EAGVAQSPRYKIIEKRQSVAFWCNPISGHATLYWYQQILGQGPKLLIQFQNNGVVDDSQLPKDRFSAERLKGVDSTLKIQPAKLEDSAVYLCASEASGWGETQYFGPGTRLLVL.

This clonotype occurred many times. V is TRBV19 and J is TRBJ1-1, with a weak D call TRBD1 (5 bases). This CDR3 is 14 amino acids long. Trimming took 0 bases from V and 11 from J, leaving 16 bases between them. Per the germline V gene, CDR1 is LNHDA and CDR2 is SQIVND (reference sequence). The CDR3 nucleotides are TGTGCCAGTAGTATAGATTGGGGGGACCGGCGGGCTTTCTTT. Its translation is CASSIDWGDRRAFF.

CDR3 DNA: TGTGCCAGCAGCTCCCCGGTCGGGACAGGGTGGGACGAGCAGTACTTC. This translates into CASSSPVGTGWDEQYF. V usage is TRBV11-1 and J usage is TRBJ2-7, with 9 positions matching TRBD1. V was clipped by 4 bases and J by 5 bases; unmatched bases: 12. Germline CDR1 is SGHAT and CDR2 is FQDESV (reference sequence). The CDR3 sequence is 16 residues long.

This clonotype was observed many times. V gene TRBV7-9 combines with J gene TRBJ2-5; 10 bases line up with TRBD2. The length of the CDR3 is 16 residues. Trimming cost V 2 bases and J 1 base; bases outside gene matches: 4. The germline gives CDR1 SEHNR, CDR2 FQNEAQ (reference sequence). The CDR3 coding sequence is TGTGCCAGCAGCTTACTAGCGGGGGATTTCCAAGAGACCCAGTACTTC. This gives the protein CASSLLAGDFQETQYF.

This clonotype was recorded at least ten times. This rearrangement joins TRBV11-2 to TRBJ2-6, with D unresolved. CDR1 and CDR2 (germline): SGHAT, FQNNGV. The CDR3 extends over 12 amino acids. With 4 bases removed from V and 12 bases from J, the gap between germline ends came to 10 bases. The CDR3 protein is CASSSSRLVLTF. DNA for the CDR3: TGTGCCAGCAGCTCGTCAAGGCTCGTCCTGACTTTC.

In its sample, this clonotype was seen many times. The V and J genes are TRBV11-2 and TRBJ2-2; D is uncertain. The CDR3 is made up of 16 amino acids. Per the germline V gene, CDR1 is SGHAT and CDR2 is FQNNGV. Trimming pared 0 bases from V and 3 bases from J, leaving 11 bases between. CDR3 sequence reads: CASSLDQIRDTGELFF. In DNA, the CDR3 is TGTGCCAGCAGCTTAGATCAAATCCGCGACACCGGGGAGCTGTTTTTT.

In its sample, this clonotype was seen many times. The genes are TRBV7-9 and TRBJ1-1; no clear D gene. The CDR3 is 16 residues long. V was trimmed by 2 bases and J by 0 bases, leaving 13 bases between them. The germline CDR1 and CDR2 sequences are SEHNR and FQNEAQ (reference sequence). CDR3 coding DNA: TGTGCCAGCAGCTTATACGGCGGCAGCATGAACACTGAAGCTTTCTTT. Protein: CASSLYGGSMNTEAFF.

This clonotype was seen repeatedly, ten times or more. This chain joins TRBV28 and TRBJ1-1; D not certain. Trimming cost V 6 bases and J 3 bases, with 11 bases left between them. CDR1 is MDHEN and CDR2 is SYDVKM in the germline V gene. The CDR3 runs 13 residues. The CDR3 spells CASRPPGDTEAFF. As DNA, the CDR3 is TGTGCCAGCAGACCTCCCGGCGACACTGAAGCTTTCTTT.

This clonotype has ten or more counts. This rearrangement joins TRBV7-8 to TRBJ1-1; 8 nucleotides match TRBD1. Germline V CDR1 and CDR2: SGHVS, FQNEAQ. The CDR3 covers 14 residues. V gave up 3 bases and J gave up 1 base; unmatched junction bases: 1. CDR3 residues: CASSLDRANTEAFF. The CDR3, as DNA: TGTGCCAGCAGCTTGGACAGGGCGAACACTGAAGCTTTCTTT. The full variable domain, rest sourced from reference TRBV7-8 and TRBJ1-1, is GAGVSQSPRYKVAKRGQDVALRCDPISGHVSLFWYQQALGQGPEFLTYFQNEAQLDKSGLPSDRFFAERPEGSVSTLKIQRTQQEDSAVYLCASSLDRANTEAFFGQGTRLTVV.

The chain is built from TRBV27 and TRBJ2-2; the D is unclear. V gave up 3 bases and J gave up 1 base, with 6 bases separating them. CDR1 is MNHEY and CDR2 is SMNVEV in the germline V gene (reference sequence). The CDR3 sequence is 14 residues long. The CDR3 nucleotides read TGTGCCAGCAGTTTGTGGGGGAACACCGGGGAGCTGTTTTTT. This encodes CASSLWGNTGELFF.

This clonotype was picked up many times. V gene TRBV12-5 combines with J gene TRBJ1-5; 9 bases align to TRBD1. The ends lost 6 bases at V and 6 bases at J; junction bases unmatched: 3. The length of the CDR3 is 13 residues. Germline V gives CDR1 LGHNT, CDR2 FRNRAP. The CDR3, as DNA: TGTGCTAGTGGATCACAGGGGGCTCAGCCCCAGCATTTT. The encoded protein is CASGSQGAQPQHF.

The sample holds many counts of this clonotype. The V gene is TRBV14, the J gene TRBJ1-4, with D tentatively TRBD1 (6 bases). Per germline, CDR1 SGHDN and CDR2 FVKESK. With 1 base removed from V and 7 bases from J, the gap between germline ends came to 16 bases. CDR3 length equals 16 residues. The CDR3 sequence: CASSQVAGQRGEKLFF. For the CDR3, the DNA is TGTGCCAGCAGCCAAGTAGCAGGACAGCGGGGTGAAAAACTGTTTTTT.

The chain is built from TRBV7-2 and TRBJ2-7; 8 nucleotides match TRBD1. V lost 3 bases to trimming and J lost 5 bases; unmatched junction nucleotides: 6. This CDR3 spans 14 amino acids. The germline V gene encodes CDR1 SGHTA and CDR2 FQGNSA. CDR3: CASSFQGARDEQYF. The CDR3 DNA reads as TGTGCCAGCAGCTTTCAGGGGGCGCGGGACGAGCAGTACTTC.

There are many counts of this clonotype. This chain's CDR3 is CASSLGIHSYEQYF. Here the CDR3 DNA reads TGTGCCAGCAGCTTAGGGATACACTCCTACGAGCAGTACTTC. The rearrangement links TRBV11-2 to TRBJ2-7; unclear D gene. The CDR3 consists of 14 residues. The germline CDR1 and CDR2 sequences are SGHAT and FQNNGV. V was clipped by 1 base and J by 0 bases, with 7 bases between them.

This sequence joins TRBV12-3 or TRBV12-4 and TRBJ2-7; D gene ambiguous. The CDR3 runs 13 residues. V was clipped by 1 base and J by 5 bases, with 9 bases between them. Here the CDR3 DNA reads TGTGCCAGCAGTTTAGTAGGTTGGGACGAGCAGTACGTC. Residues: CASSLVGWDEQYV.

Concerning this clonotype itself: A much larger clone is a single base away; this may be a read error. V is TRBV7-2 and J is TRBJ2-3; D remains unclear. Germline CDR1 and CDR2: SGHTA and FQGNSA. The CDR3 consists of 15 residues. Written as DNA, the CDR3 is TGTGCCAACAGCTCATACAGTCCCGGCACAGATACGCAGTATTTT. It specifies CANSSYSPGTDTQYF.

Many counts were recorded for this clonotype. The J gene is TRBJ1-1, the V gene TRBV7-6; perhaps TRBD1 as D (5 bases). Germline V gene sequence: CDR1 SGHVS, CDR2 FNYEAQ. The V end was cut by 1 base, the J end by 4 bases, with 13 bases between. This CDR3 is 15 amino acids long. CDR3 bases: TGTGCCAGCAGCTTAGGTAGGGCTGGGGGCACTGAAGCTTTCTTT. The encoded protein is CASSLGRAGGTEAFF.

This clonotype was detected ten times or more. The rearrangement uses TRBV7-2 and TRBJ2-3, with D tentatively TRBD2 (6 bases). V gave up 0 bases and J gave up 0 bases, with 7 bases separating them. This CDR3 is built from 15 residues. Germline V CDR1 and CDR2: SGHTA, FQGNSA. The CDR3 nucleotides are TGTGCCAGCAGCTTAGCGGGAGGTAGCACAGATACGCAGTATTTT. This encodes CASSLAGGSTDTQYF.

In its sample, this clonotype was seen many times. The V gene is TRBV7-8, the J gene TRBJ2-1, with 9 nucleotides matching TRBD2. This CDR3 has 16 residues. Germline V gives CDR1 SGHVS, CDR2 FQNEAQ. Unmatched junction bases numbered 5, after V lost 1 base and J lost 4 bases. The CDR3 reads CASSLVPSGNYNEQFF. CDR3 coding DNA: TGTGCCAGCAGCTTAGTACCTAGCGGGAATTACAATGAGCAGTTCTTC.

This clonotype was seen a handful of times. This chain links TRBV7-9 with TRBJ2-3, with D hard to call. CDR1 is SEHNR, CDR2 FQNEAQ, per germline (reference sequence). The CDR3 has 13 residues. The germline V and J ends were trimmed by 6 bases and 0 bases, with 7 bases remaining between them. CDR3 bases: TGTGCCAGCAGAGTAAAGAGCACAGATACGCAGTATTTT. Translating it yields CASRVKSTDTQYF.

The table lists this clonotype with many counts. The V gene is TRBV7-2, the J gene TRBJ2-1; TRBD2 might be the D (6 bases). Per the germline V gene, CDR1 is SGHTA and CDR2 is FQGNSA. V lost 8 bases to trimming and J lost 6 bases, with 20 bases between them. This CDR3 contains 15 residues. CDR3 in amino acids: CASAPGAARINEQFF. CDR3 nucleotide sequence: TGTGCCAGCGCACCGGGAGCGGCTCGGATCAATGAGCAGTTCTTC. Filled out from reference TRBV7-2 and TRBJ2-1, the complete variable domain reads GAGVSQSPSNKVTEKGKDVELRCDPISGHTALYWYRQSLGQGLEFLIYFQGNSAPDKSGLPSDRFSAERTGGSVSTLTIQRTQQEDSAVYLCASAPGAARINEQFFGPGTRLTVL.

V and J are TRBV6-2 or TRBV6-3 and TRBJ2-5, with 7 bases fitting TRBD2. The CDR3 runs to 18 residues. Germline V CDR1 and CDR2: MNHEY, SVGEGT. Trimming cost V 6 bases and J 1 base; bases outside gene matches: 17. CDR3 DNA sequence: TGTGCCAGCAGCCTCCTCTTAGGAGCGGGGTACCCCCAAGAGACCCAGTACTTC. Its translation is CASSLLLGAGYPQETQYF.